Below, 28 T cell receptor beta chains from the same sample are listed, as sequenced in a study of spatial heterogeneity in lung cancer. TCRdb itself ran the 5' RACE reads through MiXCR, one entry per CDR3 protein. This sample has thousands of distinct CDR3 sequences, with about 5.1% found just once. Time point reported: sample taken at primary tumor resection. Specimen: normal lung tissue next to the tumor, collected at surgery. All receptors come from a female donor with early-stage non-small cell lung cancer.

By share, this clonotype counts as large (0.1 to 1%). This chain joins TRBV10-3 and TRBJ2-5; TRBD2 aligns across 10 bases. CDR3 length: 14 amino acids. Trimming took 5 bases from V and 5 from J; bases not matched to a gene: 5. Germline CDR1 is ENHRY and CDR2 is SYGVKD. CDR3: CAISPSGSPETQYF. CDR3 DNA sequence: TGTGCCATCAGTCCTAGCGGGAGCCCCGAGACCCAGTACTTC.

This clonotype came up many times. The chain uses TRBV2 and TRBJ2-3, with 11 bases matching TRBD1. The CDR3 covers 14 residues. V lost 7 bases and J lost 1; bases outside the gene matches: 1. Germline values: CDR1 SNHLY, CDR2 FYNNEI. DNA of the CDR3: TGTGCCAGCACGGGACAGGGGGGCACAGATACGCAGTATTTT. This sequence encodes CASTGQGGTDTQYF.

This clonotype is medium-sized. V is TRBV30 and J is TRBJ2-7; no clear D. CDR1 is GTSNPN, CDR2 SVGIG, per germline (reference sequence). The CDR3 runs to 14 residues. V dropped 4 bases and J dropped 2 bases, with 15 bases sitting between them. Written as DNA, the CDR3 is TGTGCCTGGACCTTAAGGGATCGGGCCTACGAGCAGTACTTC. It is translated as CAWTLRDRAYEQYF.

Only a few counts were recorded for this clonotype. At one end the junction does not follow the germline gene, possibly because of a read error. The chain links TRBV5-1 to TRBJ1-2, with D uncertain. CDR1 is SGHRS, CDR2 YFSETQ, per germline. The CDR3 is 14 amino acids. The CDR3 protein is CASSDQNLNYGYNF. In nucleotides, the CDR3 is TGCGCCAGCAGCGACCAGAATCTGAACTATGGCTACAACTTC.

In this sample, this clonotype is medium-sized. The chain employs TRBV5-1 and TRBJ2-7; TRBD2 agrees at 10 bases. Trimming removed 4 bases from V and 6 bases from J; junction bases left unmatched: 7. This CDR3 has 14 amino acids. From germline, CDR1 is SGHRS and CDR2 YFSETQ. CDR3 region: CASSPGLAAGEQYF. The CDR3 coding sequence is TGCGCCAGCAGCCCAGGACTAGCGGCCGGCGAGCAGTACTTC. Full variable domain (outside the CDR3, taken from reference TRBV5-1 and TRBJ2-7): KAGVTQTPRYLIKTRGQQVTLSCSPISGHRSVSWYQQTPGQGLQFLFEYFSETQRNKGNFPGRFSGRQFSNSRSEMNVSTLELGDSALYLCASSPGLAAGEQYFGPGTRLTVT.

This clonotype came up many times. The genes are TRBV3-1 and TRBJ2-5; a possible D gene is TRBD2 (5 bases). The V and J ends lost 4 bases and 2 bases respectively, with 14 bases between them. There are 15 residues in the CDR3. From germline, CDR1 is LGHDT and CDR2 YNNKEL (reference sequence). DNA of the CDR3: TGTGCCAGCAGCCTCCCCAGTGGGAGTCAAGAGACCCAGTACTTC. It specifies CASSLPSGSQETQYF.

This clonotype was seen at least ten times. The chain is built from TRBV6-5 and TRBJ1-1; D may be TRBD1 (6 bases). This CDR3 comprises 13 residues. V lost 2 bases, J lost 11 bases, and 15 bases lay in between. In germline, CDR1 is MNHEY, CDR2 SVGAGI. The CDR3 nucleotides are TGTGCCAGCAGTTACGGGGGCGGGGGCGCGGCTTTCTTT. Translating it yields CASSYGGGGAAFF.

J is TRBJ2-3 and V is TRBV6-5, with 12 positions matching TRBD2. V trimming: 4 bases; J trimming: 4 bases; junction bases outside the gene matches: 6. Germline values: CDR1 MNHEY, CDR2 SVGAGI. The CDR3 consists of 16 residues. The CDR3 loop is CASSFRLAGVADTQYF. CDR3 in DNA: TGTGCCAGCAGTTTCCGACTAGCGGGAGTCGCAGATACGCAGTATTTT.

The rearrangement joins TRBV28 to TRBJ2-2; 7 bases map to TRBD2. Germline V gene lookup returns CDR1 MDHEN and CDR2 SYDVKM. The junction had 6 bases not matched to a gene; V was cut back by 3 bases and J by 5 bases. This CDR3 comprises 15 residues. In DNA form, the CDR3 reads TGTGCCAGCAGTTTTTATCCGGGGGGAACCGGGGAGCTGTTTTTT. This sequence encodes CASSFYPGGTGELFF.

This clonotype is medium-sized by share. This rearrangement joins TRBV5-1 to TRBJ1-1, with 8 bases identical to TRBD1. This CDR3 region has 15 residues. CDR1 SGHRS and CDR2 YFSETQ come from the germline V gene. The trim removed 7 bases at V and 1 base at J, leaving 9 bases unmatched. CDR3 amino acids: CASGPGDRSNTEAFF. The DNA for the CDR3 is TGCGCCAGCGGTCCTGGGGACAGGTCGAACACTGAAGCTTTCTTT. Full variable domain (rest looked up from reference TRBV5-1 and TRBJ1-1): KAGVTQTPRYLIKTRGQQVTLSCSPISGHRSVSWYQQTPGQGLQFLFEYFSETQRNKGNFPGRFSGRQFSNSRSEMNVSTLELGDSALYLCASGPGDRSNTEAFFGQGTRLTVV.

There are many counts of this clonotype. A much more abundant neighbour one base away suggests this may be a read error. J is TRBJ1-2 and V is TRBV5-1; D perhaps matches TRBD1 (5 bases). Germline CDR1 is SGHRS and CDR2 is YFSETQ. The length of the CDR3 is 15 residues. The CDR3 loop reads CASSLDAGRMDGYNF. The CDR3 region has the DNA TGCGCCAGCAGCTTGGATGCGGGGCGAATGGATGGCTACAACTTC.

This clonotype has a count of ten or more. The V gene is TRBV12-3 or TRBV12-4, the J gene TRBJ2-3, with D tentatively TRBD1 or TRBD2 (5 bases each). The V end lost 7 bases, the J end lost 7 bases, and 12 bases lay between the germline ends. The CDR3 extends over 12 amino acids. CDR3 in amino acids: CASTLGRNTQYF. CDR3 DNA: TGTGCCAGCACCCTGGGACGGAATACGCAGTATTTT.

In this sample, this clonotype is medium-sized. The chain combines TRBV28 with TRBJ1-6; the D is unclear. Looked up from germline, CDR1 is MDHEN and CDR2 is SYDVKM. The CDR3 is 11 residues long. V lost 3 bases to trimming and J lost 6 bases, with 0 bases between them. CDR3 residues: CASSFNSPLHF. The DNA for the CDR3 is TGTGCCAGCAGTTTTAATTCACCCCTCCACTTT. Filled out from reference TRBV28 and TRBJ1-6, the complete variable domain reads DVKVTQSSRYLVKRTGEKVFLECVQDMDHENMFWYRQDPGLGLRLIYFSYDVKMKEKGDIPEGYSVSREKKERFSLILESASTNQTSMYLCASSFNSPLHFGNGTRLTVT.

In its sample, this clonotype ranks as medium-sized (0.01 to 0.1%). The V call is TRBV29-1, the J call TRBJ2-3, with D perhaps TRBD1 (5 bases). V was cut by 3 bases and J by 1 base, with 8 bases left in between. This CDR3 is 13 amino acids long. From germline, CDR1 is SQVTM and CDR2 ANQGSEA. DNA of the CDR3: TGCAGCGTTGATATAGGGGGCACAGATACGCAGTATTTT. Translated, it gives CSVDIGGTDTQYF.

This clonotype is large (0.1 to 1%). The chain recombines TRBV11-2 with TRBJ1-1; D is unclear. Trimming pared 3 bases from V and 1 base from J, leaving 6 bases between. Germline V gene data show CDR1 as SGHAT and CDR2 as FQNNGV. This CDR3 contains 13 residues. The CDR3 DNA reads TGTGCCAGCAGCTTGGTTGGGAACACTGAAGCTTTCTTT. Residues: CASSLVGNTEAFF.

This clonotype was detected only a few times. This chain links TRBV11-1 with TRBJ2-7; 8 bases align to TRBD2. The junction had 8 bases not matched to a gene; V was cut back by 5 bases and J by 5 bases. The CDR3 spans 14 residues. Per the germline V gene, CDR1 is SGHAT and CDR2 is FQDESV (reference sequence). CDR3 DNA sequence: TGTGCCAGCAGCACCACAGCGGGAGTCCACGAGCAGTACTTC. Its translation: CASSTTAGVHEQYF. Full variable domain (rest looked up from reference TRBV11-1 and TRBJ2-7): EAEVAQSPRYKITEKSQAVAFWCDPISGHATLYWYRQILGQGPELLVQFQDESVVDDSQLPKDRFSAERLKGVDSTLKIQPAELGDSAMYLCASSTTAGVHEQYFGPGTRLTVT.

By sample share, this clonotype is medium-sized. The chain couples TRBV10-3 to TRBJ2-3; a weak D match, TRBD2 (7 bases). Trimming took off 5 bases at V and 3 bases at J, with 12 bases between the two ends. The CDR3 contains 14 residues. The V gene's germline CDR1 is ENHRY and CDR2 SYGVKD. CDR3 DNA: TGTGCCATCAGTAAGGGGGAGGGAACAGATACGCAGTATTTT. Its translation: CAISKGEGTDTQYF.

The chain joins TRBV20-1 to TRBJ2-1; a possible D gene is TRBD2 (5 bases). This CDR3 comprises 14 residues. V lost 0 bases and J 10 bases, leaving 16 bases between the germline ends. CDR1 is DFQATT and CDR2 is SNEGSKA in the germline V gene (reference sequence). CDR3 protein: CSARDPRGRIEQFF. The CDR3 DNA sequence: TGCAGTGCTAGAGATCCCCGCGGGCGCATCGAGCAGTTCTTC.

This clonotype is large (0.1 to 1%) by share. The V and J genes are TRBV7-9 and TRBJ2-5, with D hard to call. CDR1 and CDR2 from the germline V gene are SEHNR and FQNEAQ (reference sequence). CDR3 length: 13 amino acids. The V end lost 6 bases, the J end lost 3 bases, and 11 bases lay between the germline ends. In nucleotides, the CDR3 is TGTGCCAGCAGGATAGAATCAGAAGAGACCCAGTACTTC. Translated, it gives CASRIESEETQYF. Full variable domain (outside the CDR3, taken from reference TRBV7-9 and TRBJ2-5): DTGVSQNPRHKITKRGQNVTFRCDPISEHNRLYWYRQTLGQGPEFLTYFQNEAQLEKSRLLSDRFSAERPKGSFSTLEIQRTEQGDSAMYLCASRIESEETQYFGPGTRLLVL.

This clonotype was seen at least ten times. The rearrangement joins TRBV2 to TRBJ1-1, with TRBD1 identical over 8 bases. In germline, CDR1 is SNHLY, CDR2 FYNNEI. V dropped 8 bases and J dropped 7; count of bases not matched to a gene: 15. This CDR3 is built from 15 residues. The CDR3 DNA is TGTGCCAGCTCGAGCAGGGGGCGGAGTAGTATTGAAGCTTTCTTT. This gives the protein CASSSRGRSSIEAFF.

The chain employs TRBV7-8 and TRBJ2-1; 7 nucleotides line up with TRBD2. Trimming cost V 2 bases and J 13 bases; bases outside gene matches: 5. The CDR3 loop spans 12 amino acids. The germline V gene has CDR1 SGHVS and CDR2 FQNEAQ. The CDR3 sequence is CASSLSLAVQFF. In DNA form, the CDR3 reads TGTGCCAGCAGCTTAAGCCTAGCGGTTCAGTTCTTC.

This clonotype is labeled medium-sized (0.01 to 0.1%). The rearrangement links TRBV5-1 to TRBJ2-1; D could derive from TRBD1 or TRBD2 (7 bases each). The CDR3 spans 15 residues. Trimming removed 4 bases from V and 10 bases from J, with 21 bases in between. The germline V gene encodes CDR1 SGHRS and CDR2 YFSETQ. The CDR3 nucleotides are TGCGCCAGCAGCCCAGGGACAGCGGGGACTCAAGAGCAGTTCTTC. Its protein is CASSPGTAGTQEQFF.

This clonotype was found many times. This could be a read error, since a much larger clone is one nucleotide away. This chain joins TRBV6-1 and TRBJ1-2, with TRBD1 identical over 9 bases. CDR1 is MNHNS, CDR2 SASEGT, per germline. The length of the CDR3 is 14 residues. The CDR3 protein is CASMMTGGYYGYNF. The CDR3 coding sequence is TGTGCCAGCATGATGACAGGGGGATACTATGGCTACAACTTC.

This clonotype was recorded at least ten times. The rearrangement uses TRBV12-3 or TRBV12-4 and TRBJ1-2, with a weak D call TRBD1 (6 bases). V was trimmed by 6 bases and J by 8 bases, leaving 16 bases between them. This CDR3 region has 13 residues. The CDR3: CASRDGGGLGYTF. The CDR3 nucleotides read TGTGCCAGCAGGGACGGGGGCGGGTTGGGCTACACCTTC.

This clonotype is medium-sized within its sample. The chain links TRBV18 to TRBJ2-7, with a weak D call TRBD1 (5 bases). The germline V and J ends were trimmed by 4 bases and 0 bases, with 7 bases remaining between them. This CDR3 region has 13 residues. The germline CDR1 and CDR2 sequences are KGHSH and LQKENI. Here the CDR3 reads CASSQDNSYEQYF. CDR3 nucleotides: TGTGCCAGCTCACAGGACAACTCCTACGAGCAGTACTTC.

This clonotype is labeled as medium-sized (0.01 to 0.1%). The rearrangement uses TRBV20-1 and TRBJ2-3, with a possible D match to TRBD1 (6 bases). Germline V CDR1 and CDR2: DFQATT, SNEGSKA (reference sequence). V lost 3 bases to trimming and J lost 4 bases, with 14 bases between them. The length of the CDR3 is 14 residues. Here the CDR3 reads CSARLLGAADTQYF. As DNA, the CDR3 is TGCAGTGCTAGGTTACTGGGGGCGGCAGATACGCAGTATTTT.

This chain uses TRBV7-2 with TRBJ2-3; D might be TRBD2 (5 bases). V was clipped by 5 bases and J by 12 bases, with 12 bases between them. Germline values: CDR1 SGHTA, CDR2 FQGNSA. The CDR3 sequence is 11 residues long. The CDR3 bases are TGTGCCAGCAGCCTCAGACTACTACAGTATTTT. It codes for CASSLRLLQYF.

This clonotype was seen a handful of times. This chain links TRBV5-1 with TRBJ2-7, with D tentatively TRBD1 (6 bases). Germline CDR1 and CDR2: SGHRS and YFSETQ. This CDR3 is 14 amino acids long. V was shortened by 3 bases and J by 0 bases, with 10 bases between the two germline ends. The CDR3 nucleotides are TGCGCCAGCAGCTCGGACAGTGACTCCTACGAGCAGTACTTC. Amino acid sequence: CASSSDSDSYEQYF.